This paragraph reports one TCR beta chain. This sample stems from a study of blood T cell repertoires in COVID-19. Study members were between roughly 18 and 100 years old and lived in approximately 25 US regions. Grouping used clinical history reported by participants in a survey and questionnaire. Profiling relied on immunoSEQ multiplex PCR, and the TCRdb table lists in-frame clones only, not all of them. The sample yields fewer than 400,000 clones, 89% seen once. CDR1 and CDR2 from the germline V gene are LGHNA and YNFKEQ. This CDR3 region has 17 residues. V gave up 1 base and J gave up 4 bases; unmatched junction bases: 12.

Sequenced: PBMCs or T cells enriched from blood (not recorded which). The TCR was taken from a man between 60 and 70 years old who had recovered from COVID-19. The chain employs TRBV4-2 and TRBJ1-2, with TRBD1 identical over 7 bases. The CDR3 spells CASSQVTSGTVPYGYTF. The CDR3 DNA is TGTGCCAGCAGCCAAGTTACCTCCGGGACAGTTCCCTATGGCTACACCTTC.